This T cell receptor (beta chain) was profiled in a study of T-cell reconstitution after alpha-beta-depleted transplantation in children (TCRdb year 2016). Regarding the complete study: Using TCR repertoire profiling, the study followed T-cell immune reconstitution in a quantitative way in children after TCRalphabeta/CD19-depleted allogeneic hematopoietic cell transplantation.

This sample's treatment or condition label indicates: allogeneic hematopoietic cell transplantation with graft depleted of TCRalphabeta T cells and CD19 B cells. The children who served as transplant recipients had been given grafts of TCRalphabeta/CD19-depleted allogeneic hematopoietic cells. To prepare the library, PCR was applied. Sequenced on an Illumina HiSeq 2500. TCR library preparation used molecular barcoding, with unique molecular identifiers applied to normalize quantification of the TCRbeta repertoire. TCRdb passed the public sequencing reads through fastp at Q25 and MiXCR, retaining productive beta sequences. Rows are unified per CDR3 protein, each entry keeping the most common DNA and genes. The sample records about 260,000 distinct CDR3 sequences, roughly 8% of which are singletons. The ten most abundant clones make up 6% to 7% of the sample. This clonotype has ten or more counts. No antigen is known for it. It has no much larger one-base neighbor in the sample; base qualities were not kept.

Paper-wide results and their limitations: Hyperexpanded clone frequencies declined over subsequent months; after one year, T-cell counts and TCRbeta diversity were mostly attributed to newly produced T cells. In some patients, high TCRbeta diversity at day 60 was attributed to recipient T cells and intrathymic progenitors that had survived conditioning. The apparently early recovery of alphabetaT-cell counts about two months after transplant reportedly depended on only several hundred rapidly expanded clones that came from non-depleted graft cells.

V sheds 4 bases and J sheds 1 base, leaving 11 bases between their ends. From the cysteine up to the phenylalanine, the CDR3 has a length of 15 residues. Of the read, only the CDR3 DNA is kept; its 45 bases are in frame from base 1. The germline V gene encodes CDR1 KGHSH and CDR2 LQKENI. This chain joins TRBV18 to TRBJ1-5; a confident D gene designation cannot be given. This TCR derives from a male patient aged 10 to 17 who had a stem cell transplant for acute lymphoblastic leukemia, so the T cells may come from the graft donor. Specimen: PBMCs, mostly from graft donor cells, collected 180 days after TCRalphabeta/CD19-depleted stem cell transplant. The encoded CDR3 is CASSQDLGSNQPQHF. The DNA is TGTGCCAGCTCACAGGACCTGGGAAGCAATCAGCCCCAGCATTTT.